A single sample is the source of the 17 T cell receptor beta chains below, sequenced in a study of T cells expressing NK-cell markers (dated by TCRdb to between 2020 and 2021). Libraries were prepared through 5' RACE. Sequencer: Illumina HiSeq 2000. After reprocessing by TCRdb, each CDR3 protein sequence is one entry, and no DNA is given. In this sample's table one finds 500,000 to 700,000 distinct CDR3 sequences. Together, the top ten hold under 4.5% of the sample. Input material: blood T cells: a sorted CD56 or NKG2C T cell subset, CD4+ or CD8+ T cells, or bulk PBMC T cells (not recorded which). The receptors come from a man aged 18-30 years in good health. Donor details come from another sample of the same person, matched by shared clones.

The CDR3 sequence: CASSVALAGEQYF. The chain uses TRBV9 and TRBJ2-7; as DNA is missing, the TRBD2 call by TCRdb cannot be tested. Per the germline V gene, CDR1 is SGDLS and CDR2 is YYNGEE. The CDR3 is 13 residues long.

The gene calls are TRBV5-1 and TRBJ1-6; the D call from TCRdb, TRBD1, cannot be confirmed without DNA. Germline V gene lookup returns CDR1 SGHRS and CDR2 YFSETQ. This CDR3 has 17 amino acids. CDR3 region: CASSKGESISYNSPLHF.

This chain's CDR3 is CASSLVLAGEQFF. The chain couples TRBV13 to TRBJ2-1; there is no DNA to check the TCRdb D call of TRBD2. Germline V CDR1 and CDR2: PRHDT, FYEKMQ (reference sequence). This CDR3 is built from 13 residues.

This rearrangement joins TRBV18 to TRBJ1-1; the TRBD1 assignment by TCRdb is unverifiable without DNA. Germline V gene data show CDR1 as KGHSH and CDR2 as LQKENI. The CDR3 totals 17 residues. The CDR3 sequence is CASSMLMTAARDTEAFF. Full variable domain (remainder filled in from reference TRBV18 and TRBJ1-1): NAGVMQNPRHLVRRRGQEARLRCSPMKGHSHVYWYRQLPEEGLKFMVYLQKENIIDESGMPKERFSAEFPKEGPSILRIQQVVRGDSAAYFCASSMLMTAARDTEAFFGQGTRLTVV.

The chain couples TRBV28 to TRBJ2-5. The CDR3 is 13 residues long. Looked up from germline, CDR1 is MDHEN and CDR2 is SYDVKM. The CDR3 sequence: CASSRQVQETQYF.

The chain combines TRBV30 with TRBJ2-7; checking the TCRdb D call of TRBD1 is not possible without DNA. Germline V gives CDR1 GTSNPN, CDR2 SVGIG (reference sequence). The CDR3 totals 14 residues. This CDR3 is CAWRKTGLAYEQYF.

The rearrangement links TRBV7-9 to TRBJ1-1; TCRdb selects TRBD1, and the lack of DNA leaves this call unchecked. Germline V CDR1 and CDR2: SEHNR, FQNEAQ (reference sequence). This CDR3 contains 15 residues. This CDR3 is CASSLMGQGGTEAFF.

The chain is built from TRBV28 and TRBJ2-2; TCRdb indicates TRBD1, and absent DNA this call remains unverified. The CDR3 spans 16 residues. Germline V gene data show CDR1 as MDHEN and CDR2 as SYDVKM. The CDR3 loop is CASSLYGGPGGGELFF.

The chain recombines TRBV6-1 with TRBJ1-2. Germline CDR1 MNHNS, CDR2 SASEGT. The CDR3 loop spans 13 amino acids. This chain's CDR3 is CASREQANYGYTF.

CDR3 protein: CASSSGLAGGHLTDTQYF. V gene TRBV5-1 combines with J gene TRBJ2-3; no DNA is available, so the TRBD2 call from TCRdb remains unchecked. CDR3 length equals 18 residues. Germline V lookup: CDR1 SGHRS, CDR2 YFSETQ.

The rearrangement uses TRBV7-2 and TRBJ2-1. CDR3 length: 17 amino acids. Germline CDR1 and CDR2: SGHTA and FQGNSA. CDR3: CASSSQTTISSYNEQFF.

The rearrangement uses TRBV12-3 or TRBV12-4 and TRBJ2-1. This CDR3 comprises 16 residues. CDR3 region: CASSLSRSYSYNEQFF.

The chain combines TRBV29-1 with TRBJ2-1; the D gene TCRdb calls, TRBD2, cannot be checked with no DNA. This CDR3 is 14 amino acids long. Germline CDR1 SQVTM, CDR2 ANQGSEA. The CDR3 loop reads CSVVPSGRGNEQFF.

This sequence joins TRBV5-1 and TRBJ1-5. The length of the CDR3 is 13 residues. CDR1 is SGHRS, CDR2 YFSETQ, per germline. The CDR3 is CASAVSRNQPQHF.

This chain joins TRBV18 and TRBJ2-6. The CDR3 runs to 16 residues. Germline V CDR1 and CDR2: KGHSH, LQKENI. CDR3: CASSPALTSGANVLTF.

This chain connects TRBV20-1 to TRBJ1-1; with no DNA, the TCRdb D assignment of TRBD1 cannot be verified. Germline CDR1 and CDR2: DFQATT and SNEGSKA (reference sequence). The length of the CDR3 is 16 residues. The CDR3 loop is CSARAPTGRKNTEAFF.

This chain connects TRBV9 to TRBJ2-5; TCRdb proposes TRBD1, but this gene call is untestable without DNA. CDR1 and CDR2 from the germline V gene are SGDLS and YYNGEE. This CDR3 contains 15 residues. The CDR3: CASSVQGAPAGTQYF.